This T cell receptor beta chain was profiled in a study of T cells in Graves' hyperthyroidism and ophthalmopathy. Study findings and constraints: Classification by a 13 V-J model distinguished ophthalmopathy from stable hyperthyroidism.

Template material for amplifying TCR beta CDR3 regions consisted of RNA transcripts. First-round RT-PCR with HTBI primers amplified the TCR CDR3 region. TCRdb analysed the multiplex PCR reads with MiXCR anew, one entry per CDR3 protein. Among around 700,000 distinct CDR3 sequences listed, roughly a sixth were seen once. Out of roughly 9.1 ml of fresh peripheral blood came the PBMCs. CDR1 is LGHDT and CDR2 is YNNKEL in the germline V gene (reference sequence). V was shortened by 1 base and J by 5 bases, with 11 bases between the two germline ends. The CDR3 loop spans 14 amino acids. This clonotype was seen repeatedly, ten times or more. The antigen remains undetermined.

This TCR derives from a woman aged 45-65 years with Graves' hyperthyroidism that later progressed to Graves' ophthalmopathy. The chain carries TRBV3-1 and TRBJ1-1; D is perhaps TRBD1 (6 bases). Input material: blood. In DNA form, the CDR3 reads TGTGCCAGCAGCCAAGGGGGGCAGGGGACTGAAGCTTTCTTT. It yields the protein CASSQGGQGTEAFF.